Below, 29 T cell receptor beta chains from the same sample are listed, as sequenced in a study of neurological immune-mediated disorders. In TCRdb, the 5' RACE reads were re-called with MiXCR into one record per CDR3 protein. This sample yields about 38,000 distinct CDR3 sequences, of which around 5% are seen a single time; roughly 9% belongs to the top ten. Sequenced: CD4+ T cells from blood. These receptors were taken from a man younger than 30 in good health.

This clonotype was detected many times. The gene calls are TRBV10-3 and TRBJ1-2; the D gene is possibly TRBD1 (5 bases). Trimming stripped 5 bases from V and 6 bases from J, with 13 bases between. CDR3 size: 13 residues. Germline CDR1 is ENHRY and CDR2 is SYGVKD. CDR3 region: CAISTGTENGYTF. Here the CDR3 DNA reads TGTGCCATCAGTACCGGGACTGAAAATGGCTACACCTTC.

This clonotype was counted at least ten times. The V and J genes are TRBV2 and TRBJ2-5; weak D call: TRBD1 (6 bases). This CDR3 comprises 15 residues. Germline V gives CDR1 SNHLY, CDR2 FYNNEI. Trimming stripped 3 bases from V and 5 bases from J, with 16 bases between. The CDR3 loop is CASSDRSRGGETQYF. The CDR3 coding sequence is TGTGCCAGCAGTGATCGCTCCAGGGGTGGGGAGACCCAGTACTTC.

This clonotype has ten or more counts. As DNA, the CDR3 is TGCGCCAGCAGCCAGATGGACAGGGACAATCAGCCCCAGCATTTT. Protein sequence: CASSQMDRDNQPQHF. J is TRBJ1-5 and V is TRBV4-1; TRBD1 aligns across 8 bases. After removal of 3 bases from V and 3 bases from J, the junction contained 4 bases not matched to a gene. The CDR3 is made up of 15 amino acids. Germline V gene data show CDR1 as MGHRA and CDR2 as YSYEKL.

At least ten counts were recorded for this clonotype. The V gene is TRBV6-6, the J gene TRBJ2-5; tentatively, D is TRBD1 (6 bases). The CDR3 sequence is 15 residues long. Trimming stripped 2 bases from V and 5 bases from J, with 15 bases between. From germline, CDR1 is MNHNY and CDR2 SVGAGI (reference sequence). In DNA form, the CDR3 reads TGTGCCAGCAGTTACCGGGACACCCCGCGGGAGACCCAGTACTTC. Translated: CASSYRDTPRETQYF.

By sample share, this clonotype is medium-sized. J is TRBJ1-1 and V is TRBV20-1; no definite D call. Germline CDR1 DFQATT, CDR2 SNEGSKA (reference sequence). The CDR3 totals 13 residues. V was pared by 6 bases and J by 1 base, with 12 bases between. CDR3 coding DNA: TGCAGTGCCAAACACCCCGGGAACACTGAAGCTTTCTTT. It encodes CSAKHPGNTEAFF.

This clonotype was detected many times. The gene calls are TRBV5-1 and TRBJ1-1; possibly TRBD1 for D (5 bases). This CDR3 spans 14 amino acids. Trimming cost V 4 bases and J 7 bases, with 17 bases left between them. Germline CDR1 reads SGHRS; CDR2 reads YFSETQ. CDR3 sequence reads: CASSVGTGGGEAFF. Written as DNA, the CDR3 is TGCGCCAGCAGCGTAGGCACGGGGGGGGGTGAAGCTTTCTTT.

This clonotype was found many times. V and J are TRBV7-9 and TRBJ1-5; 7 nucleotides agree with TRBD1. Germline-derived CDR1 and CDR2 are SEHNR and FQNEAQ (reference sequence). With 0 bases clipped from V and 6 bases from J, the junction kept 8 bases outside the gene matches. The CDR3 runs 16 residues. The CDR3 DNA reads as TGTGCCAGCAGCTTAGCGATGGGAGACAGGGCTCAGCCCCAGCATTTT. It codes for CASSLAMGDRAQPQHF.

This clonotype was seen repeatedly, ten times or more. The chain employs TRBV3-1 and TRBJ2-4; D is uncertain. V gave up 2 bases and J gave up 2 bases, with 10 bases separating them. Germline CDR1 LGHDT, CDR2 YNNKEL (reference sequence). CDR3 length equals 15 residues. The DNA for the CDR3 is TGTGCCAGCAGCCAAAATAAGGGTACCAAAAACATTCAGTACTTC. Translated: CASSQNKGTKNIQYF. Full variable domain (remainder filled in from reference TRBV3-1 and TRBJ2-4): DTAVSQTPKYLVTQMGNDKSIKCEQNLGHDTMYWYKQDSKKFLKIMFSYNNKELIINETVPNRFSPKSPDKAHLNLHINSLELGDSAVYFCASSQNKGTKNIQYFGAGTRLSVL.

This clonotype was picked up many times. V usage is TRBV27 and J usage is TRBJ2-4; a weak D match, TRBD2 (5 bases). This CDR3 spans 18 amino acids. V lost 5 bases to trimming and J lost 0 bases, with 20 bases between them. Germline values: CDR1 MNHEY, CDR2 SMNVEV (reference sequence). CDR3 sequence: CASSPKGVTGLAKNIQYF. CDR3 coding DNA: TGTGCCAGCAGTCCTAAGGGCGTAACGGGATTAGCCAAAAACATTCAGTACTTC.

The chain couples TRBV10-3 to TRBJ2-7; D possibly corresponds to TRBD2 (6 bases). The germline V gene has CDR1 ENHRY and CDR2 SYGVKD. CDR3 length: 16 residues. Trimming left V 4 bases short and J 4 bases short, with 20 bases between. CDR3 bases: TGTGCCATCAGTGGACCAGCCCTGGCAGGGACTTACGAGCAGTACTTC. Protein product: CAISGPALAGTYEQYF.

This clonotype was counted many times. The chain joins TRBV9 to TRBJ1-1; TRBD1 matches 7 bases. V lost 3 bases to trimming and J lost 0 bases; unmatched junction nucleotides: 8. The CDR3 consists of 16 residues. Germline V gene lookup returns CDR1 SGDLS and CDR2 YYNGEE. CDR3 nucleotide sequence: TGTGCCAGCAGCGGGGTCACAGGGGCGGTGAACACTGAAGCTTTCTTT. Translating gives CASSGVTGAVNTEAFF.

There are many counts of this clonotype. J is TRBJ2-7 and V is TRBV7-2; D is perhaps TRBD1 (5 bases). Germline V gene lookup returns CDR1 SGHTA and CDR2 FQGNSA. V was trimmed by 3 bases and J by 6 bases, leaving 9 bases between them. This CDR3 comprises 12 residues. The CDR3 DNA reads TGTGCCAGCAGCTTCGGACAAAGCGAGCAGTACTTC. This translates into CASSFGQSEQYF. Filled out from reference TRBV7-2 and TRBJ2-7, the complete variable domain reads GAGVSQSPSNKVTEKGKDVELRCDPISGHTALYWYRQSLGQGLEFLIYFQGNSAPDKSGLPSDRFSAERTGGSVSTLTIQRTQQEDSAVYLCASSFGQSEQYFGPGTRLTVT.

This clonotype was counted at least ten times. The V gene is TRBV28, the J gene TRBJ1-6, with D tentatively TRBD1 (6 bases). From germline, CDR1 is MDHEN and CDR2 SYDVKM. This CDR3 region has 17 residues. With 5 bases removed from V and 0 bases from J, the gap between germline ends came to 14 bases. The CDR3 DNA reads as TGTGCCAGCAGTCCCCCGACAGGAAGCTCCTATAATTCACCCCTCCACTTT. As protein: CASSPPTGSSYNSPLHF.

At least ten counts were recorded for this clonotype. The CDR3 loop reads CAISEQASYGYTF. In DNA, the CDR3 is TGTGCCATCAGTGAGCAGGCGTCCTATGGCTACACCTTC. The chain links TRBV10-3 to TRBJ1-2, with no clear D. This CDR3 spans 13 amino acids. Germline V gene sequence: CDR1 ENHRY, CDR2 SYGVKD. Trimming removed 2 bases at V and 4 bases at J, with 8 bases between.

This clonotype appeared many times. This chain joins TRBV2 and TRBJ2-3, with a possible D match to TRBD1 (6 bases). The germline V gene has CDR1 SNHLY and CDR2 FYNNEI. Trimming cost V 3 bases and J 5 bases, with 6 bases left between them. The CDR3 has 12 amino acids. The CDR3 protein is CASSDRGDTQYF. CDR3 in DNA: TGTGCCAGCAGTGACAGGGGAGATACGCAGTATTTT.

The sample holds many counts of this clonotype. This chain connects TRBV9 to TRBJ1-6, with a weak D call TRBD1 (6 bases). This CDR3 spans 15 amino acids. Trimming pared 4 bases from V and 10 bases from J, leaving 18 bases between. The germline V gene encodes CDR1 SGDLS and CDR2 YYNGEE. The CDR3 sequence is CASSYNRDGNSPLHF. CDR3 DNA sequence: TGTGCCAGCAGCTATAACAGGGATGGCAACTCACCCCTCCACTTT.

This clonotype was counted at least ten times. The rearrangement joins TRBV5-1 to TRBJ1-6; D gene ambiguous. CDR1 is SGHRS, CDR2 YFSETQ, per germline. V was shortened by 1 base and J by 7 bases, with 6 bases between the two germline ends. CDR3 length: 13 amino acids. The CDR3 nucleotides are TGCGCCAGCAGCTTGAGTGAGAATTCACCCCTCCACTTT. This gives the protein CASSLSENSPLHF.

This clonotype was counted many times. This chain joins TRBV11-3 and TRBJ2-3; the D gene is possibly TRBD2 (6 bases). The CDR3 spans 13 residues. Trimming left V 5 bases short and J 4 bases short, with 10 bases between. Looked up from germline, CDR1 is SGHNT and CDR2 is YENEEA. The CDR3 coding sequence is TGTGCCAGCAGCCCCCCTAGCGCAGATACGCAGTATTTT. This codes for CASSPPSADTQYF.

This chain uses TRBV19 with TRBJ1-1, with D maybe TRBD1 (6 bases). The V gene lost 6 bases and the J gene lost 7 bases, with 18 bases spanning the gap. The CDR3 runs to 14 residues. In germline, CDR1 is LNHDA, CDR2 SQIVND (reference sequence). The CDR3 reads CASRLQDRRVEAFF. CDR3 DNA sequence: TGTGCCAGTAGACTACAAGACAGGAGAGTTGAAGCTTTCTTT.

Ten or more counts support this clonotype. The chain employs TRBV20-1 and TRBJ2-6; 9 positions agree with TRBD2. V was pared by 1 base and J by 3 bases, with 10 bases of the junction left unmatched. This CDR3 comprises 18 residues. The germline V gene encodes CDR1 DFQATT and CDR2 SNEGSKA (reference sequence). The CDR3 nucleotides read TGCAGTGCTAGAGTTGCGGGGGGGCCTTCCCGTGGGGCCAACGTCCTGACTTTC. Its protein is CSARVAGGPSRGANVLTF.

This clonotype was counted only a few times. This sequence joins TRBV7-2 and TRBJ1-1; D is undetermined. Germline loops: CDR1 SGHTA, CDR2 FQGNSA. Deletions cut 5 bases from V and 5 bases from J, with 9 bases between. This CDR3 region has 12 residues. The CDR3 region has the DNA TGTGCCAGCAGCCCATATGATACTGAAGCTTTCTTT. Its protein product is CASSPYDTEAFF.

This clonotype was seen ten or more times. The rearrangement joins TRBV7-2 to TRBJ1-2; D is undetermined. CDR1 is SGHTA and CDR2 is FQGNSA in the germline V gene. This CDR3 comprises 13 residues. V lost 3 bases and J lost 5, with 10 bases in between. The CDR3, as DNA: TGTGCCAGCAGCTTTGTGCGCTCATATGGCTACACCTTC. It translates to CASSFVRSYGYTF.

This clonotype occurred many times. V is TRBV5-1 and J is TRBJ2-4; TRBD1 might be the D (6 bases). This CDR3 is built from 17 residues. V shed 4 bases and J shed 0 bases, with 17 bases lying between them. The germline CDR1 and CDR2 sequences are SGHRS and YFSETQ. As DNA, the CDR3 is TGCGCCAGCAGCCATACCTGGACAGTGACAGCCAAAAACATTCAGTACTTC. It translates to CASSHTWTVTAKNIQYF.

This clonotype was detected many times. The chain combines TRBV3-1 with TRBJ1-5; 8 positions agree with TRBD1. The CDR3 sequence is 15 residues long. Germline-derived CDR1 and CDR2 are LGHDT and YNNKEL (reference sequence). With 4 bases clipped from V and 5 bases from J, the junction kept 7 bases outside the gene matches. The CDR3 is CASSPGQGGYQPQHF. The CDR3 DNA follows: TGTGCCAGCAGCCCCGGACAGGGCGGCTATCAGCCCCAGCATTTT.

This clonotype appeared many times. The chain is built from TRBV11-2 and TRBJ2-1; 7 nucleotides line up with TRBD1. V was pared by 1 base and J by 3 bases, with 6 bases of the junction left unmatched. Germline assignment: CDR1 SGHAT and CDR2 FQNNGV. This CDR3 comprises 16 residues. The CDR3 nucleotides read TGTGCCAGCAGCTTAGGGCCGGGACAGATCTACAATGAGCAGTTCTTC. Its translation is CASSLGPGQIYNEQFF.

This clonotype was observed at least ten times. The CDR3 here is CSASEGAPYNEQFF. The CDR3 DNA follows: TGCAGTGCTAGTGAAGGGGCCCCCTACAATGAGCAGTTCTTC. The chain has TRBV20-1 and TRBJ2-1; D might be TRBD1 (5 bases). The CDR3 is 14 residues long. Germline V gene sequence: CDR1 DFQATT, CDR2 SNEGSKA (reference sequence). V lost 3 bases, J lost 2 bases, and 11 bases lay in between.

Many counts were recorded for this clonotype. The V and J genes are TRBV7-2 and TRBJ2-2; weak D call: TRBD1 (6 bases). The germline V gene encodes CDR1 SGHTA and CDR2 FQGNSA. The V end was cut by 5 bases, the J end by 5 bases, with 12 bases between. The CDR3 loop spans 14 amino acids. CDR3 protein: CASSTQGHTGELFF. The CDR3 DNA is TGTGCCAGCAGCACTCAGGGGCATACCGGGGAGCTGTTTTTT. The full variable domain, completed using reference TRBV7-2 and TRBJ2-2, is GAGVSQSPSNKVTEKGKDVELRCDPISGHTALYWYRQSLGQGLEFLIYFQGNSAPDKSGLPSDRFSAERTGGSVSTLTIQRTQQEDSAVYLCASSTQGHTGELFFGEGSRLTVL.

The table lists this clonotype with many counts. This sequence joins TRBV15 and TRBJ1-2, with D perhaps matching TRBD1 (5 bases). V was cut by 1 base and J by 0 bases, with 12 bases left in between. CDR3 size: 16 residues. Germline V CDR1 and CDR2: LNHNV, YYDKDF (reference sequence). The CDR3, as DNA: TGTGCCACCAGCAGAGGAGGGGCAGCAGCTAACTATGGCTACACCTTC. As protein: CATSRGGAAANYGYTF.

This clonotype was recorded many times. The rearrangement joins TRBV7-2 to TRBJ2-2, with no clear D. CDR1 SGHTA and CDR2 FQGNSA come from the germline V gene. The CDR3 length is 13 residues. Trimming pared 2 bases from V and 6 bases from J, leaving 7 bases between. For the CDR3, the DNA is TGTGCCAGCAGCTTAATCAGAGCCGGGGAGCTGTTTTTT. Its protein product is CASSLIRAGELFF.